The subject of this entry is one T cell receptor beta chain. The antigen is undetermined. Germline CDR1 and CDR2: SEHNR and FQNEAQ (reference sequence). V dropped 1 base and J dropped 0; count of bases not matched to a gene: 7. There are 18 residues in the CDR3. This entry is derived from a study of cytomegalovirus exposure and HLA in healthy donors. The repertoire was sequenced with immunoSEQ multiplex PCR; TCRdb's copy has only in-frame clones and lacks some. The profile shows roughly 300,000 clones, around 87% of them singletons. Study results and limitations: The classifier, whose performance was assessed in both the original and validation cohorts, reportedly diagnosed cytomegalovirus status with high specificity and sensitivity. Subsequent analysis of the 100 to 150 validation repertoires found a tendency for first-cohort TCR clusters to co-occur. Most TCRs appeared rarely, but some public TCRs recurred in many donors.

The chain is built from TRBV7-9 and TRBJ2-1, with 9 bases that match TRBD2. The sequencing sample was made of PBMCs. This sequence originates from a woman in her twenties or thirties in good health and CMV-seropositive. CDR3 sequence reads: CASSLVGLAVGSYNEQFF. DNA for the CDR3: TGTGCCAGCAGCTTAGTGGGACTAGCTGTGGGCTCCTACAATGAGCAGTTCTTC. The full variable domain, with the rest looked up from reference TRBV7-9 and TRBJ2-1, is DTGVSQNPRHKITKRGQNVTFRCDPISEHNRLYWYRQTLGQGPEFLTYFQNEAQLEKSRLLSDRFSAERPKGSFSTLEIQRTEQGDSAMYLCASSLVGLAVGSYNEQFFGPGTRLTVL.